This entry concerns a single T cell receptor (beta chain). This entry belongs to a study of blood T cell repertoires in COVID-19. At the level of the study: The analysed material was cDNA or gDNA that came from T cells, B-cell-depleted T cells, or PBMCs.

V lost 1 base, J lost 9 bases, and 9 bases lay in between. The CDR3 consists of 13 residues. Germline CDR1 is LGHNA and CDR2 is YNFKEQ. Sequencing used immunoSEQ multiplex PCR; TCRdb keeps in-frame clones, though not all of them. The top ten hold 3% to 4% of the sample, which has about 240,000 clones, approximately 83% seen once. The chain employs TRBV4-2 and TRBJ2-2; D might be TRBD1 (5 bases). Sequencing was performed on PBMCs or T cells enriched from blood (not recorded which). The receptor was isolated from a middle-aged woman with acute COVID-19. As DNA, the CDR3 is TGTGCCAGCAGCCAAGGGCAGGGCCGGGAGCTGTTTTTT. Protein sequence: CASSQGQGRELFF.